These T cell receptor beta chains were read from a single sample in a study of T cells after posttransplantation cyclophosphamide. The table came from immunoSEQ multiplex PCR; TCRdb's copy has only in-frame clones and leaves some out. This sample has roughly 3,000 clones, each found more than once. The specimen comprised PBMCs, sampled after allogeneic stem cell transplant with posttransplant cyclophosphamide. The receptors come from a female patient aged 55-70 years who received an allogeneic stem cell transplant from a related donor and was CMV-positive. The graft donor may have contributed some T cells. The CDR3 runs from the conserved cysteine through the conserved F or W. A D gene is named only where the DNA matches it firmly. Size tells how often a clone was seen (once, few, many) or the class of an expanded clone, and some rows leave it out.

TRBV6-2/TRBV6-3,many,TRBJ1-2,NA,TGTGCCAGCAGCCAAGGGGCTGACTATGGCTACACCTTC,CASSQGADYGYTF
TRBV19,many,TRBJ1-5,NA,TGTGCCAGTAGTATTGGGCAGGGTTTAAGTCAGCCCCAGCATTTT,CASSIGQGLSQPQHF
TRBV12-3/TRBV12-4,few,TRBJ1-5,TRBD1,TGTGCCAGCAGCCCAATCCCCGGGACAGGGCCGGATCAGCCCCAGCATTTT,CASSPIPGTGPDQPQHF
TRBV24-1,many,TRBJ2-1,TRBD1,TGTGCCACCAGAGGGACAGGGGGTAGTGGTGAGCAGTTCTTC,CATRGTGGSGEQFF
TRBV19,many,TRBJ2-7,TRBD1,TGTGCCAGTAGTATCCGGACAGGGGGCTTCTACGAGCAGTACTTC,CASSIRTGGFYEQYF
TRBV10-2,many,TRBJ1-1,NA,TGCGCCAGCAGTGAAGGGGACACTGAAGCTTTCTTT,CASSEGDTEAFF
TRBV15,many,TRBJ2-1,TRBD2,TGTGCCACCTTTGACGGGACTAGGGGAGACAATGAGCAGTTCTTC,CATFDGTRGDNEQFF
TRBV9,medium-sized,TRBJ2-5,TRBD1,TGTGCCAGCAGCGTAGCCCCCGGTCGGGCAGGCAGGGGGGAGACCCAGTACTTC,CASSVAPGRAGRGETQYF
TRBV7-7,many,TRBJ2-2,NA,TGTGCTAGCAGCTTAGGACGGGGGACCGGGGAGCTGTTTTTT,CASSLGRGTGELFF
TRBV12-3/TRBV12-4,medium-sized,TRBJ2-5,TRBD1,TGTGCCAGCAGAACCCGGACCGGGACAGAAGAGACCCAGTACTTC,CASRTRTGTEETQYF
TRBV12-3/TRBV12-4,many,TRBJ1-5,NA,TGTGCCAGCAGCCCCCACAGGGACGGACAGCCCCAGCATTTT,CASSPHRDGQPQHF
TRBV7-3,NA,TRBJ2-5,TRBD2,TGTGCCAGCAGCCAGCGGGGGGGGCAAGAGACCCAGTACTTC,CASSQRGGQETQYF
TRBV12-3/TRBV12-4,many,TRBJ2-1,TRBD2,TGTGCCAGCAGTTTGAAGCAGACTAGCGTACCGGCCAATGAGCAGTTCTTC,CASSLKQTSVPANEQFF
TRBV6-5,many,TRBJ2-7,NA,TGTGCCAGCAGGCTAGGAGTGTCCTACGAGCAGTACTTC,CASRLGVSYEQYF
TRBV2,medium-sized,TRBJ2-1,NA,TGTGCCAGCAGTGAAGGGCTTGAAGAGCAGTTCTTC,CASSEGLEEQFF
TRBV6-2/TRBV6-3,many,TRBJ2-7,TRBD2,TGTGCCAGCAGGGTCCTAGCGGGGGACCTCCTACTTCACGAGCAGTACTTC,CASRVLAGDLLLHEQYF
TRBV29-1,many,TRBJ2-2,TRBD1,TGCAGCGCAGGGACAGGGAACAGGGAGCTGTTTTTT,CSAGTGNRELFF
TRBV9,many,TRBJ1-6,NA,TGTGCCAGCAGCGTAGAAGGTTCACCCCTCCACTTT,CASSVEGSPLHF
TRBV9,many,TRBJ1-3,TRBD1,TGTGCCAGCAGCGCCCCGACAGGGAGCTCTGGAAACACCATATATTTT,CASSAPTGSSGNTIYF
TRBV9,many,TRBJ2-7,NA,TGTGCCAGCAGCGTAGATGTTTCGGGGGAAGAAGCCTACGAGCAGTACTTC,CASSVDVSGEEAYEQYF
TRBV24-1,many,TRBJ2-3,TRBD2,TGTGCCACCAGTGATTTGAAATCCGCGGGAGGCCTCACAGATACGCAGTATTTT,CATSDLKSAGGLTDTQYF
TRBV28,many,TRBJ2-1,TRBD1,TGTGCCAGCAGTACTCCAACACAGGGGTACAATGAGCAGTTCTTC,CASSTPTQGYNEQFF
TRBV29-1,many,TRBJ2-7,TRBD1,TGCAGCGTCGCCGCCACAGGGGGCGGGCAGTACTTC,CSVAATGGGQYF
TRBV19,many,TRBJ1-4,NA,TGTGCCAGTAGTATGTCGCGGTCTAATGAAAAACTGTTTTTT,CASSMSRSNEKLFF
TRBV7-2,many,TRBJ2-1,NA,TGTGCCAGCAGCCTCTTTATCCTCAATGAGCAGTTCTTC,CASSLFILNEQFF
TRBV19,many,TRBJ2-2,TRBD1,TGTGCCAGTAGTATCCCGGACAGGGGGAACACCGGGGAGCTGTTTTTT,CASSIPDRGNTGELFF
TRBV7-9,medium-sized,TRBJ2-7,TRBD2,TGTGCCAGCAGCTCCTTCGCCGCACTAGCGGGAGTTCGCAACGAGCAGTACTTC,CASSSFAALAGVRNEQYF
TRBV6-5,medium-sized,TRBJ1-3,NA,TGTGCCAGCAGTTACTTACCCGACGGGGATGGAAACACCATATATTTT,CASSYLPDGDGNTIYF